Listed below are T cell receptor beta chains from one sample, sequenced in a study of patients and donors after allogeneic stem cell transplantation. TCRdb passed the RT-PCR reads through MiXCR, listing each CDR3 protein once. The sample consists of 900,000 to 1,000,000 distinct CDR3 sequences, approximately 19% of them appearing once. Specimen: blood, either unsorted or a sorted T cell fraction (not recorded which). These TCRs come from a human donor who was either an allogeneic HSCT recipient or a stem cell or donor lymphocyte infusion donor (not recorded which). It is not recorded whose cells these are; they may come from a transplant donor. The conserved cysteine and the conserved F or W are not part of the CDR3 here. Some rows have no size entry. The others give once, few or many, or a class for an expanded clone.

few | TRBV6-5 | ASSRLEHEQF
- | TRBV9 | ASSGVYGYT
- | TRBV6-1 | ASSHWGAAIPGELF
many | TRBV12-3/TRBV12-4 | ASSLWREPLRGEQF
- | TRBV18 | ASSPWPGEALSTDTQY
- | TRBV7-9 | ASVVGTSYNEQF
- | TRBV20-1 | SASGTDEQY
- | TRBV29-1 | SVEEYMNTEAF
few | TRBV5-1 | ASSWGQEGNEQF
few | TRBV20-1 | SAQSSSSSGANVLT
few | TRBV6-1 | ASSVRGGSSYEQY
- | TRBV3-1 | ASQPGDRAYEQY
- | TRBV25-1 | ASSESGGTPYEQY
few | TRBV7-2 | ASRPQLGEVYEQY
- | TRBV24-1 | ATSDFGGRAGDEQF